Sequencing of this T cell receptor beta chain was carried out in a study of T-cell memory formation after mild COVID-19. Background on the study: The study found TCR clusters largely donor specific.

Regarding the study as a whole: Clones contracting across day 15 to 85 had a balanced CD4/CD8 profile; later expanding clones leaned CD4+.

This clonotype was observed a handful of times. Its antigen remains unidentified. V shed 1 base and J shed 5 bases, with 11 bases lying between them. This CDR3 spans 15 amino acids. Looked up from germline, CDR1 is SNHLY and CDR2 is FYNNEI. TCRdb re-derived calls from the 5' RACE reads in MiXCR, one entry per CDR3 protein. Here the sample spans more than 250,000 distinct CDR3 sequences, under 20% being singletons. The material sequenced was PBMCs or a T cell subset sorted from them (not recorded which). The V gene is TRBV2, the J gene TRBJ2-2; no clear D gene. The TCR originated in a man aged 18 to 29 who had mild COVID-19 (a few samples of this study predate the infection). Cell type and time point are not known. For the CDR3, the DNA is TGTGCCAGCAGTGAAGGGATCAGGAGAACCGGGGAGCTGTTTTTT. Amino acids: CASSEGIRRTGELFF.